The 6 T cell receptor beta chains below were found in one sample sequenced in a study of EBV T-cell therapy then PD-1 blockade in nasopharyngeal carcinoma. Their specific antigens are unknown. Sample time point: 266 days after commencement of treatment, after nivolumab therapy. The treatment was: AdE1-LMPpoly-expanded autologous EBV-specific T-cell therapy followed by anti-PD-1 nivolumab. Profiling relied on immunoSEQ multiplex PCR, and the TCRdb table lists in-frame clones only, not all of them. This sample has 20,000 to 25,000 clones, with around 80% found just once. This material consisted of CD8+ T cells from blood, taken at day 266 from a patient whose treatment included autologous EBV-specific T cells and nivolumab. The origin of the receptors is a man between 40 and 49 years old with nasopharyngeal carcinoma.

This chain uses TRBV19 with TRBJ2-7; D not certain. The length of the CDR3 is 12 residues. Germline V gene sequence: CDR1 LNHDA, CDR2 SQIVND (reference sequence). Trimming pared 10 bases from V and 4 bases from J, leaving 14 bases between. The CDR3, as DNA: TGTGCCACCTCCGGCCCCGTTTACGAGCAGTACTTC. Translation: CATSGPVYEQYF.

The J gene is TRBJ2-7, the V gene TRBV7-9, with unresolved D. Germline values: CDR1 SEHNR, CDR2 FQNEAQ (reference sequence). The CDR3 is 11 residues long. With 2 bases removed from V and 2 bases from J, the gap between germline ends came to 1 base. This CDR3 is CASSLTYEQYF. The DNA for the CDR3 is TGTGCCAGCAGCTTAACCTACGAGCAGTACTTC.

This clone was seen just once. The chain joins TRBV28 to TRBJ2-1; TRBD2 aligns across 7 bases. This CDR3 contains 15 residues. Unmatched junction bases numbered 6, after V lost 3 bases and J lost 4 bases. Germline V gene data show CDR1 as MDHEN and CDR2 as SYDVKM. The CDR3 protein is CASSFLAVNYNEQFF. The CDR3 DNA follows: TGTGCCAGCAGTTTCCTAGCGGTTAATTACAATGAGCAGTTCTTC.

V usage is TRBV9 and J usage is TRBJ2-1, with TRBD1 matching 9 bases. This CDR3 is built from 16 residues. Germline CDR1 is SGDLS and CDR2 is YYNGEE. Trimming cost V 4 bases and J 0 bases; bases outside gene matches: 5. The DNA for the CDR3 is TGTGCCAGCAGCCCCGGGACAGGGAGCTCCTACAATGAGCAGTTCTTC. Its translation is CASSPGTGSSYNEQFF.

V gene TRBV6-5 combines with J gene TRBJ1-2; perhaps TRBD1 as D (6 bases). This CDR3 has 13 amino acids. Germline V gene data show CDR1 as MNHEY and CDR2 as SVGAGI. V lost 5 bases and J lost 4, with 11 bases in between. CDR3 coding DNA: TGTGCCAGCAGTCGCCAGGGGAGCTATGGCTACACCTTC. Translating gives CASSRQGSYGYTF.

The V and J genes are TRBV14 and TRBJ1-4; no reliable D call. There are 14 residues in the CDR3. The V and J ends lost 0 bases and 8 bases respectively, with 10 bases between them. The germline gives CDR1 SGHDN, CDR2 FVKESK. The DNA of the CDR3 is TGTGCCAGCAGCCAAGAAGAAAGGCGGGAAAAACTGTTTTTT. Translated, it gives CASSQEERREKLFF. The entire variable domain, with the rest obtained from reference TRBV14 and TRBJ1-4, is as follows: EAGVTQFPSHSVIEKGQTVTLRCDPISGHDNLYWYRRVMGKEIKFLLHFVKESKQDESGMPNNRFLAERTGGTYSTLKVQPAELEDSGVYFCASSQEERREKLFFGSGTQLSVL.